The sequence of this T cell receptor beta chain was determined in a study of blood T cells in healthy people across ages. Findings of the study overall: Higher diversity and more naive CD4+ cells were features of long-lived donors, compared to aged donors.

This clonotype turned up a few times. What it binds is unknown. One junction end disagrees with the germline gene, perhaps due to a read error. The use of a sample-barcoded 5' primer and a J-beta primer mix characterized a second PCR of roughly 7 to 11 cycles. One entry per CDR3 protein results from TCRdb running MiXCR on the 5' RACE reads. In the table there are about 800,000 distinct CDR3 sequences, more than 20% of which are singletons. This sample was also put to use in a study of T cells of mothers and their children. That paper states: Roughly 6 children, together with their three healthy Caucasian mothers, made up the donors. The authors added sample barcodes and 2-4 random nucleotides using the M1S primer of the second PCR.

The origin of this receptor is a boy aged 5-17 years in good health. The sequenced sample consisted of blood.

The CDR3 spells CASSPWTSGNTGELFF. The CDR3 coding sequence is TGTGCTAGCAGCCCCTGGACTAGCGGAAACACCGGGGAGCTGTTTTTT. The chain recombines TRBV7-7 with TRBJ2-2, with TRBD2 matching 10 bases. The CDR3 runs to 16 residues. Germline V gene data show CDR1 as SSHAT and CDR2 as FNYEAQ (reference sequence).